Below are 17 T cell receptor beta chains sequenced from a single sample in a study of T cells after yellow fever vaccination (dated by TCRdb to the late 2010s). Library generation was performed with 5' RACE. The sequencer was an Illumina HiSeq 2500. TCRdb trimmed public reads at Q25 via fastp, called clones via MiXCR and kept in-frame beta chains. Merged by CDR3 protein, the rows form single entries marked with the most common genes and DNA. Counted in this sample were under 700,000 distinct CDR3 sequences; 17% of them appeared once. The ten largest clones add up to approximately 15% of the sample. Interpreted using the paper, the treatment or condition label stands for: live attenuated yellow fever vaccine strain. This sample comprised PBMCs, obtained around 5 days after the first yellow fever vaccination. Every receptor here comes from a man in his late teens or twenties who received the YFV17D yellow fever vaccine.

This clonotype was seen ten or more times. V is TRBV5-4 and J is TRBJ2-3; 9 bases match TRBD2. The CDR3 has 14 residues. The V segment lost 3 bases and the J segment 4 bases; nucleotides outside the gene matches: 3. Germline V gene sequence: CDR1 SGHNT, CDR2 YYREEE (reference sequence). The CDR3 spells CASSWGLASDTQYF. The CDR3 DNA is TGTGCCAGCAGCTGGGGACTAGCTTCAGATACGCAGTATTTT.

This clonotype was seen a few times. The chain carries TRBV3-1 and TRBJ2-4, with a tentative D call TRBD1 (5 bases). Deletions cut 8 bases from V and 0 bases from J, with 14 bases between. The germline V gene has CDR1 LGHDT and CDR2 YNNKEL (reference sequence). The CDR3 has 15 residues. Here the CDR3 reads CASRDSRKAKNIQYF. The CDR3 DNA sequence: TGTGCCAGCCGCGACAGTAGGAAAGCCAAAAACATTCAGTACTTC.

The CDR3 nucleotides are TGTGCCAGCAGGCAGTACGACGAGCAGTACGTC. This codes for CASRQYDEQYV. The chain recombines TRBV6-1 with TRBJ2-7; no clear D. The CDR3 has 11 residues. V lost 6 bases to trimming and J lost 5 bases, with 8 bases between them. Per the germline V gene, CDR1 is MNHNS and CDR2 is SASEGT.

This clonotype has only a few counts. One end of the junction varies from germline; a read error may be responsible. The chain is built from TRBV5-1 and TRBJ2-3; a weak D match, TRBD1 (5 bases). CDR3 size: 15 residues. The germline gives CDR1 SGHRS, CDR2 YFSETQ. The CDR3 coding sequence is TGTGCCAGCAGTTTAGTTGGGGCCAGCACAGATACGCAGTATTTT. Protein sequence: CASSLVGASTDTQYF. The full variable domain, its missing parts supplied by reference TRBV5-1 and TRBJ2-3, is KAGVTQTPRYLIKTRGQQVTLSCSPISGHRSVSWYQQTPGQGLQFLFEYFSETQRNKGNFPGRFSGRQFSNSRSEMNVSTLELGDSALYLCASSLVGASTDTQYFGPGTRLTVL.

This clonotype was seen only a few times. Here the CDR3 DNA reads TGCGCCAGCAGCTTGGCTGGGGGGGCGGAGGAGCAGTACTTC. It yields the protein CASSLAGGAEEQYF. The V and J genes are TRBV5-1 and TRBJ2-7; maybe TRBD2 (7 bases). The V gene lost 0 bases and the J gene lost 7 bases, with 14 bases spanning the gap. The CDR3 loop spans 14 amino acids. CDR1 SGHRS and CDR2 YFSETQ come from the germline V gene. Looking up the rest from reference TRBV5-1 and TRBJ2-7 gives the full variable domain: KAGVTQTPRYLIKTRGQQVTLSCSPISGHRSVSWYQQTPGQGLQFLFEYFSETQRNKGNFPGRFSGRQFSNSRSEMNVSTLELGDSALYLCASSLAGGAEEQYFGPGTRLTVT.

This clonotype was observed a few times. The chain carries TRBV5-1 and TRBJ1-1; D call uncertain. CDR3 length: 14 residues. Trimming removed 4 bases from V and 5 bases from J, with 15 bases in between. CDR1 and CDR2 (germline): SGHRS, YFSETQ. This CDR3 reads CASSRGGERTEAFF. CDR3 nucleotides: TGCGCCAGCAGCCGGGGTGGGGAAAGAACTGAAGCTTTCTTT.

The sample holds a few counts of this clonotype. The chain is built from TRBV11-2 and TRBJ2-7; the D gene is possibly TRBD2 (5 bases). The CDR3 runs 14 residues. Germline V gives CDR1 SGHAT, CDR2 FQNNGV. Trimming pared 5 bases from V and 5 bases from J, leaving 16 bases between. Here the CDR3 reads CASSLVAGRDEQYF. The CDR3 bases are TGTGCCAGCAGCCTAGTCGCGGGTCGGGACGAGCAGTACTTC.

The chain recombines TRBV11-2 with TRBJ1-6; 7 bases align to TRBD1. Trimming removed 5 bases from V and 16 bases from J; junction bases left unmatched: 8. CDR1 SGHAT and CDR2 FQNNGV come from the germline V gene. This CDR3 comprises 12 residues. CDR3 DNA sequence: TGTGCCAGCAGCGAACCCGACAGGGCGCTCCACTTT. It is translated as CASSEPDRALHF.

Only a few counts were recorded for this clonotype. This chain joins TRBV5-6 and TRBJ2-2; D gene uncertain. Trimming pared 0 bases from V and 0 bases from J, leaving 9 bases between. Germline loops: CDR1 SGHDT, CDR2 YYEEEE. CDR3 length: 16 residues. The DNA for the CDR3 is TGTGCCAGCAGCTTGGTCTTACACTCGAACACCGGGGAGCTGTTTTTT. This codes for CASSLVLHSNTGELFF. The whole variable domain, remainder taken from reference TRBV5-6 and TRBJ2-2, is DAGVTQSPTHLIKTRGQQVTLRCSPKSGHDTVSWYQQALGQGPQFIFQYYEEEERQRGNFPDRFSGHQFPNYSSELNVNALLLGDSALYLCASSLVLHSNTGELFFGEGSRLTVL.

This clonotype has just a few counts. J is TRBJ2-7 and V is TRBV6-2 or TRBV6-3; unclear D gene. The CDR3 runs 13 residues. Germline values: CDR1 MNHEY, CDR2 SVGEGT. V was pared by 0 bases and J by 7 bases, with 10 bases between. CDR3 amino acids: CASSYSPTREQYF. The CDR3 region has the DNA TGTGCCAGCAGTTACTCACCGACGCGGGAGCAGTACTTC.

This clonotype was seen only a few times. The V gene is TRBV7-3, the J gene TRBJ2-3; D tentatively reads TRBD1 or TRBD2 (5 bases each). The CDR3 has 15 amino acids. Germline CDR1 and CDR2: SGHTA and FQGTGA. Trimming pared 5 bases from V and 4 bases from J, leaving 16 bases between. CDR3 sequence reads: CASSPGRGTSDTQYF. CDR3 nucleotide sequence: TGTGCCAGCAGCCCCGGACGAGGGACCTCAGATACGCAGTATTTT.

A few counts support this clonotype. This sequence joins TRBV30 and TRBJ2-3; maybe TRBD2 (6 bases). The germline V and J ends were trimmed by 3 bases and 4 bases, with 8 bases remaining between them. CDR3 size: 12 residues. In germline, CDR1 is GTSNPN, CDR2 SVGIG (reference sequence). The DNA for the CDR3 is TGTGCCTGGAGGGAGGGGTCAGATACGCAGTATTTT. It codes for CAWREGSDTQYF.

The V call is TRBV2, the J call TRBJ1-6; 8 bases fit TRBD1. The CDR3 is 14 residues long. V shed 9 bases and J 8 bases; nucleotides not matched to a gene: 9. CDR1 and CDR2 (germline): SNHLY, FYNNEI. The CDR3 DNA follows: TGTGCCAGTAAGGGGGACAGGAGCGATTCACCCCTCCACTTT. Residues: CASKGDRSDSPLHF.

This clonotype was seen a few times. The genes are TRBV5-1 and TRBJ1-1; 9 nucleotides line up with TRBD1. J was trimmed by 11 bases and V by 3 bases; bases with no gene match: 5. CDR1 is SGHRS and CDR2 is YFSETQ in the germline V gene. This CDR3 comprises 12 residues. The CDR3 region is CASSYGQGSAFF. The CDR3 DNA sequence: TGCGCCAGCAGCTATGGACAGGGGAGCGCTTTCTTT. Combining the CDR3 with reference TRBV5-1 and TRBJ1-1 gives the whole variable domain KAGVTQTPRYLIKTRGQQVTLSCSPISGHRSVSWYQQTPGQGLQFLFEYFSETQRNKGNFPGRFSGRQFSNSRSEMNVSTLELGDSALYLCASSYGQGSAFFGQGTRLTVV.

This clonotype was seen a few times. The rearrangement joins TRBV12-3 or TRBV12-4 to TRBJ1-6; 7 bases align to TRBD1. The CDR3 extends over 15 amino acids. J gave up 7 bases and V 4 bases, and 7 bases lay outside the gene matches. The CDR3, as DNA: TGTGCCAGCAGTTCCGAGGGGGCGGGCAATTCACCCCTCCACTTT. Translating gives CASSSEGAGNSPLHF.

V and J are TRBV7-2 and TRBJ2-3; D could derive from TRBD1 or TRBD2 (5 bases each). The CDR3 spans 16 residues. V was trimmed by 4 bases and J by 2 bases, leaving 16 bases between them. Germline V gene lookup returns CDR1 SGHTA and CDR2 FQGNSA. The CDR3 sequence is CASSSWGIEITDTQYF. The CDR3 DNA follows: TGTGCCAGCAGCTCGTGGGGGATCGAAATCACAGATACGCAGTATTTT.

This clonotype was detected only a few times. The CDR3 DNA reads as TGCGCCAGCAGCTTGTTGCCAGAATACGAGCAGTACGTC. Translation gives CASSLLPEYEQYV. The chain recombines TRBV5-1 with TRBJ2-7, with D unresolved. Germline V gene lookup returns CDR1 SGHRS and CDR2 YFSETQ. V was trimmed by 1 base and J by 4 bases, leaving 9 bases between them. This CDR3 has 13 amino acids.